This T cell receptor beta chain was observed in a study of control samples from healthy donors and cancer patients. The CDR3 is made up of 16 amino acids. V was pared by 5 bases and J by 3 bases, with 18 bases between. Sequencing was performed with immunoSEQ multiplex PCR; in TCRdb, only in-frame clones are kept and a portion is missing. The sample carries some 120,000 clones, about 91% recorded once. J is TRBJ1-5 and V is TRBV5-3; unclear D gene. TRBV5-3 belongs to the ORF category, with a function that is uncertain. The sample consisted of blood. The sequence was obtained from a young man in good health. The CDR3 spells CARSADDRGFNQPQHF. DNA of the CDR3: TGTGCCAGAAGTGCGGACGACCGGGGTTTCAATCAGCCCCAGCATTTT.